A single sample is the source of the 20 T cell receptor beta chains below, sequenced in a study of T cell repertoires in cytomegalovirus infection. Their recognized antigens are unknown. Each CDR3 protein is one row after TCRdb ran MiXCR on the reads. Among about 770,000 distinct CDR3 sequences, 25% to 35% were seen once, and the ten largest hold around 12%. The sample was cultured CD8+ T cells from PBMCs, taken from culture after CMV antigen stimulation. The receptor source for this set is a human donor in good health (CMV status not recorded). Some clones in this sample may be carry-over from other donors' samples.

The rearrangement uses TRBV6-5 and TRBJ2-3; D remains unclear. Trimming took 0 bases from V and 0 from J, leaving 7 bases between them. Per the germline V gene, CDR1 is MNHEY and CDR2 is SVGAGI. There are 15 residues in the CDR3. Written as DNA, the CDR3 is TGTGCCAGCAGTTACTCCCCAGCTAGCACAGATACGCAGTATTTT. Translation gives CASSYSPASTDTQYF.

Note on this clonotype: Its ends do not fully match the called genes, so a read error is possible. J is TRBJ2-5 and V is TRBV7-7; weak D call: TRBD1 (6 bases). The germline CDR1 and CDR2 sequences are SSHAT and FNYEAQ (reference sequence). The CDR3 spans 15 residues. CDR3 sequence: CASSLYGTPQETQYF. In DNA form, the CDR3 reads TGTGCTAGCAGCTTATACGGGACACCTCAAGAGACCCAGTACTTC.

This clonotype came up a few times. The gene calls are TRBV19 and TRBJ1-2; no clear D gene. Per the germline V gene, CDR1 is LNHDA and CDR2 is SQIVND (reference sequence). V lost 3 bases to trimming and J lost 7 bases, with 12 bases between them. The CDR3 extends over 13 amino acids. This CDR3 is CASSMDGFVGYTF. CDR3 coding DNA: TGTGCCAGTAGTATGGACGGATTCGTTGGCTACACCTTC.

The CDR3 loop reads CASSEAPTDYEQYF. The CDR3, as DNA: TGTGCCAGCAGTGAAGCACCGACCGACTACGAGCAGTACTTC. The rearrangement links TRBV6-1 to TRBJ2-7; no definite D call. Per the germline V gene, CDR1 is MNHNS and CDR2 is SASEGT. The CDR3 contains 14 residues. V shed 0 bases and J shed 3 bases, with 9 bases lying between them.

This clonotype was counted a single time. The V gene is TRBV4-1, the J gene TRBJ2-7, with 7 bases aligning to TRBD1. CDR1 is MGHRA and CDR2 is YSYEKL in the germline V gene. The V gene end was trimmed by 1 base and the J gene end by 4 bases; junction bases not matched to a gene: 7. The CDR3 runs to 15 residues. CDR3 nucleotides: TGCGCCAGCAGCCAAGCGACAGGGAAGTGGTACGAGCAGTACGTC. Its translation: CASSQATGKWYEQYV.

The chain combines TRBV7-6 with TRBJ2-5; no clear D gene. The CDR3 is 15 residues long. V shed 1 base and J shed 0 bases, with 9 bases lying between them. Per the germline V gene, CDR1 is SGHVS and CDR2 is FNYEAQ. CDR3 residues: CASSLGDWYQETQYF. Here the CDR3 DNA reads TGTGCCAGCAGCTTAGGCGACTGGTACCAAGAGACCCAGTACTTC.

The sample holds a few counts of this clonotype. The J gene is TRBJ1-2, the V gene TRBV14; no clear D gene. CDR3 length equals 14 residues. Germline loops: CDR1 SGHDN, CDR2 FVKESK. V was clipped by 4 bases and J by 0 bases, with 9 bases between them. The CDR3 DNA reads TGTGCCAGCAGCCCGTCGTGGCCTAACTATGGCTACACCTTC. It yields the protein CASSPSWPNYGYTF.

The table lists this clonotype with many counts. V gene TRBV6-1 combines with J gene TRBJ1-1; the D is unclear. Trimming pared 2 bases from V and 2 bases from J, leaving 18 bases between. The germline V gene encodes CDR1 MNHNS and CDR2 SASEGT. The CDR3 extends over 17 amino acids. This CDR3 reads CASSELINSGRNTEAFF. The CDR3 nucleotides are TGTGCCAGCAGTGAACTTATTAACAGCGGCAGAAACACTGAAGCTTTCTTT.

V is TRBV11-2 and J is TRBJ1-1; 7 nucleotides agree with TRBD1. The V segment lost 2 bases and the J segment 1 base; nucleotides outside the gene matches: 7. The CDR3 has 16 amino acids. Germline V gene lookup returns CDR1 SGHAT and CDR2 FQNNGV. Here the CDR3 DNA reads TGTGCCAGCAGCTTATGGGTGCGACAGGGGAACACTGAAGCTTTCTTT. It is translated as CASSLWVRQGNTEAFF. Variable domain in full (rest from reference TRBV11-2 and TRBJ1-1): EAGVAQSPRYKIIEKRQSVAFWCNPISGHATLYWYQQILGQGPKLLIQFQNNGVVDDSQLPKDRFSAERLKGVDSTLKIQPAKLEDSAVYLCASSLWVRQGNTEAFFGQGTRLTVV.

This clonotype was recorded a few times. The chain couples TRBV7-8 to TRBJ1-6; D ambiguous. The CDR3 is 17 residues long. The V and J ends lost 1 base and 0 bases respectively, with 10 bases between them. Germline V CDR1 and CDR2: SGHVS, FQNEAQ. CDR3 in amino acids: CASSLETVSSYNSPLHF. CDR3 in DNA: TGTGCCAGCAGCTTAGAAACTGTGAGCTCCTATAATTCACCCCTCCACTTT.

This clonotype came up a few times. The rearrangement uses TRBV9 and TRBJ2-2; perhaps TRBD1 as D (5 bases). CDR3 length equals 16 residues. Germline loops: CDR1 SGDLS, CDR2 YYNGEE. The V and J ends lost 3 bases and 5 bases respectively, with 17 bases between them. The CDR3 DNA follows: TGTGCCAGCAGCGAGTTAGGGCAGGGAATGACCGGGGAGCTGTTTTTT. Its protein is CASSELGQGMTGELFF.

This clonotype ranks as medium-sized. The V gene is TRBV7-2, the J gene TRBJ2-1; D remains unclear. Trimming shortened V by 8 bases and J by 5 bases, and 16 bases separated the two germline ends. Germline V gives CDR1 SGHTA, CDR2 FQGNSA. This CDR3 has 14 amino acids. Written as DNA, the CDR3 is TGTGCCAGCTCGGCCCAAATGGCGGACAATGAGCAGTTCTTC. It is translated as CASSAQMADNEQFF.

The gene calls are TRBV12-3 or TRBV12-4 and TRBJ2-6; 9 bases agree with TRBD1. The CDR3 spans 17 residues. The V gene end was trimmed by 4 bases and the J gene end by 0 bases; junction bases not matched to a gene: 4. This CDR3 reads CASSWDRVGSGANVLTF. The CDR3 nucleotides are TGTGCCAGCAGTTGGGACAGGGTGGGCTCTGGGGCCAACGTCCTGACTTTC.

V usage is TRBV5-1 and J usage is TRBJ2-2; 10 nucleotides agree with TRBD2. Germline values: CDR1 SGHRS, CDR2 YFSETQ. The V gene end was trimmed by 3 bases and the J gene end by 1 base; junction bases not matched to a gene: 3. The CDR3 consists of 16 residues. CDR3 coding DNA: TGCGCCAGCAGCTCCACTAGCGGGGAGAACACCGGGGAGCTGTTTTTT. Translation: CASSSTSGENTGELFF.

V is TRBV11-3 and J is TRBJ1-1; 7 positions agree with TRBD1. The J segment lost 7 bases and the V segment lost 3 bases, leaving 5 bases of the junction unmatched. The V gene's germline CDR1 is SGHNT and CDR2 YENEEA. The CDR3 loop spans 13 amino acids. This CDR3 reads CASSFRQGGEAFF. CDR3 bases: TGTGCCAGCAGCTTTAGACAGGGTGGTGAAGCTTTCTTT.

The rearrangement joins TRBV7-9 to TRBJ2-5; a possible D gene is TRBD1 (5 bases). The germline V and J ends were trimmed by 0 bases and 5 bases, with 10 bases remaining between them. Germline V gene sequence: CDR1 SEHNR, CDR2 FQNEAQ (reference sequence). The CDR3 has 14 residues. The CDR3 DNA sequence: TGTGCCAGCAGCTTAGCCGCAGGGTATGAGACCCAGTACTTC. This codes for CASSLAAGYETQYF.

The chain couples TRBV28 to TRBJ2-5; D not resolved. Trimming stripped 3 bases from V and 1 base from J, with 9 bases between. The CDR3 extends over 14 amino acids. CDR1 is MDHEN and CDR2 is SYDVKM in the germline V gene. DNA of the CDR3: TGTGCCAGCAGTTTCTTTTCGGTCCAAGAGACCCAGTACTTC. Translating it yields CASSFFSVQETQYF.

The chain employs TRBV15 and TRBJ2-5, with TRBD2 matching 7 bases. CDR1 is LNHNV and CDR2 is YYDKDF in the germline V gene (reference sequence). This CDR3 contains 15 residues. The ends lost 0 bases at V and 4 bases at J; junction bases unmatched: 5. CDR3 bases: TGTGCCACCAGCAGAGACGTCGGGAGGTCAGAGACCCAGTACTTC. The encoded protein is CATSRDVGRSETQYF.

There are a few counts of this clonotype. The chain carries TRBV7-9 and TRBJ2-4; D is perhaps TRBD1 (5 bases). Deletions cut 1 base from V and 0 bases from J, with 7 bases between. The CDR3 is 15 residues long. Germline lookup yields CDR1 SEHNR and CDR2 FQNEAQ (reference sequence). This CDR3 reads CASSLDRIAKNIQYF. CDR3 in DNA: TGTGCCAGCAGCTTAGACAGGATAGCCAAAAACATTCAGTACTTC.

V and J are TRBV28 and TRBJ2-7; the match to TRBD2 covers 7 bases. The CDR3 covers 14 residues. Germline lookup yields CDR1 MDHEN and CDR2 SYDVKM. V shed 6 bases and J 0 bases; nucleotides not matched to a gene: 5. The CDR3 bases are TGTGCCAGCAGCCAGGGAGGGTTCTCCTACGAGCAGTACGTC. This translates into CASSQGGFSYEQYV.